This T cell receptor (beta chain) was found in a study of blood T cell repertoires in COVID-19. Study-wide background: Samples came from the United States, Italy and Spain, spanning acute and convalescent COVID-19. PBMCs, B-cell-depleted T cells, or T cells provided the cDNA or gDNA that made up the material.

Under the authors' procedure: How many nucleated cells were present was estimated from reference gene primer amplification. Assay: immunoSEQ multiplex PCR; the TCRdb copy retains only in-frame clones and omits some. The V and J calls and clone size are taken from that table; D and trimming were inferred from the DNA. This table has about 130,000 clones, about 76% appearing once. V shed 6 bases, J shed 12 bases, and the junction held 14 bases outside the gene matches. The CDR3 covers 16 residues. Germline-derived CDR1 and CDR2 are MNHNY and SVGAGI (reference sequence). This sequence was found in a woman aged 55 to 70 with active or convalescent COVID-19. The chain has TRBV6-6 and TRBJ2-3, with 14 bases lining up with TRBD2. Sequencing was done on a sample of peripheral blood. The CDR3 protein is CASSGPSGLAGGRQYF. The CDR3 nucleotides read TGTGCCAGCAGCGGCCCCTCCGGACTAGCGGGGGGTAGACAGTATTTT.